The clone carrying this TCR beta chain was picked up a small number of times. Antigen: not known. The V gene lost 1 base and the J gene lost 0 bases, with 9 bases spanning the gap. The CDR3 has 15 amino acids. Germline values: CDR1 SEHNR, CDR2 FQNEAQ (reference sequence). RNA transcripts gave rise to amplified TCR beta CDR3 regions. The TCR CDR3 first-round RT-PCR relied on the HTBI primer set. A single record per CDR3 protein comes from TCRdb applying MiXCR to the multiplex PCR reads. Among some 380,000 distinct CDR3 sequences listed, 13% were seen once. PBMCs were obtained from 10 ml fresh peripheral blood. This specimen comes from a study of T cells in Graves' hyperthyroidism and ophthalmopathy. Study observations and caveats: Ophthalmopathy could be told apart from stable hyperthyroidism with a 13 V-J model.

The V call is TRBV7-9, the J call TRBJ1-1, with D tentatively TRBD1 (6 bases). Specimen: blood. This TCR was recovered from a young man with Graves' hyperthyroidism that later progressed to Graves' ophthalmopathy. The CDR3 spells CASSLGRGMNTEAFF. The CDR3 DNA is TGTGCCAGCAGCTTAGGCAGGGGTATGAACACTGAAGCTTTCTTT.